This TCR beta chain originates from a study of monozygotic twins with inflammatory bowel disease (dated by TCRdb to between 2019 and 2020). With respect to the entire study: The complete study included about 30 monozygotic twin pairs: 19 IBD-discordant Danish pairs and nine German pairs, of which four were IBD-concordant and five were IBD-discordant. Within discordant pairs, disease-associated traits were sought mainly by comparing IBD patients with their genetically identical healthy co-twins. Each individual had, on average, about 151 000 unique TCRalpha sequences and 181 000 unique TCRbeta sequences available for analysis. What the research found in general, with its limitations: No single strong signal or clonotype linked to IBD turned up in the results, so the idea that one exists was not supported. Repertoire similarity did not differ between concordant and discordant twins, possibly due to limited statistical power. Compared with healthy twins, IBD patients had fewer clonotypes in common with other individuals, a difference most pronounced in patients showing signs of disease activity. TCRbeta repertoire diversity, by inverse Simpson index, was decreased in IBD patients compared with their healthy co-twins. Distinction between different T cell subtypes could not be achieved in the analysis. Differing immunosuppressive treatments among patients may have added background noise and inter-individual variability to the repertoires.

A word on this clonotype: It has no known antigen specificity.

The library was generated by 5' RACE. Each TCR library was prepared from around 3,400 ng of total RNA. For each sample, cDNA synthesis was carried out in eight separate reactions using SMARTScribe reverse transcriptase. During cDNA synthesis, unique molecular identifiers containing a 6-nucleotide sample barcode were introduced by template switching. TCRalpha and TCRbeta cDNA was amplified by two nested PCRs of approximately 17 and 9 cycles, with bead purification after each PCR. Before amplification, the cDNA was both treated with uracil DNA-glycosylase and purified with the QIAquick PCR purification kit. The second PCR was the step at which Illumina TruSeq-compatible adapters and sample-specific barcodes were added. TapeStation and Qubit were used to check library quality and concentration, and roughly 5.5 ng of each library was pooled. Sequencing of the pooled libraries was done on an Illumina HiSeq2500 single-index Rapid Run using custom sequencing primers and 2 x 100 bp reads. Regarding the original processing steps: PCR and sequencing errors were corrected by UMI-based consensus assembly using MiGEC version 1.2.6. V(D)J alignment, clonotype assembly and CDR3 extraction were performed with MiXCR version 2.1.1. To normalise gene usage, clonotype sharing and MAIT/NKT TCR abundance, the analysis used the top 1000, 10 000 and 20 000 clonotypes per sample. Diversity was computed as the inverse Simpson index with the vegan R package after downsampling to 27 000 UMIs. Paired Mann-Whitney U tests on discordant twin pairs were used, with Benjamini-Hochberg multiple-testing correction. Each entry corresponds to one CDR3 protein sequence from reads that TCRdb reprocessed, and DNA is not given. The authors' filters were not applied to this entry. The table for this sample shows approximately 400,000 distinct CDR3 sequences. Together, the top ten hold roughly 2.2% of the sample.

A roughly 2.5 ml peripheral blood sample was drawn into PAXgene tubes per donor and stored at -80°C. Without any T cell sorting, total RNA was extracted from whole blood using the PAXgene blood miRNA kit on an automated QIAcube. Deep TCRalpha and TCRbeta repertoire profiling with unique molecular barcoding was performed on peripheral blood of monozygotic twin pairs concordant or discordant for inflammatory bowel disease. For every twin pair, smoking habits were documented, and each individual was categorised as a current, former or never smoker. Reading the germline V gene (reference sequence) gives CDR1 DFQATT and CDR2 SNEGSKA. Taken from cysteine to phenylalanine, the CDR3 has 16 residues. No DNA sequence was recorded.

The rearrangement combines TRBV20-1 with TRBJ2-7; TCRdb reports TRBD2, a call that lacks DNA to check it against. Sequenced input: blood. The receptor's source is a human donor with ulcerative colitis or Crohn's disease, or a healthy co-twin of an affected twin (not recorded which). CDR3 sequence: CSAHDSGRGGTYEQYF.